These 7 T cell receptor beta chains originate from one sample sequenced in a study of a mutant IDH1 vaccine in newly diagnosed glioma. The time point: week 11, during vaccination. Topical imiquimod was applied with each vaccine dose, which held 300 ug of mutant IDH1 20-mer peptide. For these TCRs, the target antigens are not known. Produced via immunoSEQ multiplex PCR; TCRdb's table is partial and in-frame only. The profile covers roughly 62,000 clones, with 70% to 90% appearing a single time and 1.5% to 2.5% taken by the ten largest. The input for sequencing was PBMCs, taken from a glioma patient whose treatment included an IDH1 peptide vaccine. Receptors were obtained from a man aged 40-55 years with glioma.

For the CDR3, the DNA is TGTGCCAGTCACGACCGGGACAGGGATCAGCCCCAGCATTTT. As protein: CASHDRDRDQPQHF. V is TRBV19 and J is TRBJ1-5, with 9 positions matching TRBD1. V trimming: 8 bases; J trimming: 5 bases; junction bases outside the gene matches: 7. This CDR3 region has 14 residues. CDR1 and CDR2 from the germline V gene are LNHDA and SQIVND (reference sequence).

The chain links TRBV27 to TRBJ2-1; 15 bases are a match to TRBD2. CDR1 is MNHEY, CDR2 SMNVEV, per germline (reference sequence). The CDR3 is 20 amino acids. Germline trimming cut 6 bases from V and 7 bases from J; bases unmatched to any gene: 19. The CDR3 protein is CASSRGQDTPGTSGRNEQFF. In DNA form, the CDR3 reads TGTGCCAGCAGCCGGGGACAGGACACCCCAGGGACTAGCGGGAGGAATGAGCAGTTCTTC.

This chain links TRBV4-1 with TRBJ1-2; possibly TRBD1 for D (6 bases). The length of the CDR3 is 13 residues. CDR1 is MGHRA, CDR2 YSYEKL, per germline. The V end was cut by 4 bases, the J end by 4 bases, with 10 bases between. The CDR3 nucleotides are TGCGCCAGCAGCCCCAGGGGTAGCTATGGCTACACCTTC. It yields the protein CASSPRGSYGYTF.

The chain combines TRBV7-2 with TRBJ2-1; D call uncertain. The CDR3 sequence is 16 residues long. Germline CDR1 reads SGHTA; CDR2 reads FQGNSA. Deletions cut 0 bases from V and 7 bases from J, with 16 bases between. CDR3 protein: CASSLAHGPFGNEQFF. The CDR3 DNA reads as TGTGCCAGCAGCTTAGCGCACGGCCCTTTCGGGAATGAGCAGTTCTTC.

The chain is built from TRBV19 and TRBJ1-2; D not resolved. Germline CDR1 is LNHDA and CDR2 is SQIVND (reference sequence). The CDR3 totals 13 residues. The V and J ends lost 5 bases and 8 bases respectively, with 15 bases between them. CDR3 protein: CASSPQGLRGYTF. The DNA of the CDR3 is TGTGCCAGTAGTCCCCAAGGGCTCCGGGGCTACACCTTC. The whole variable domain, remainder taken from reference TRBV19 and TRBJ1-2, is DGGITQSPKYLFRKEGQNVTLSCEQNLNHDAMYWYRQDPGQGLRLIYYSQIVNDFQKGDIAEGYSVSREKKESFPLTVTSAQKNPTAFYLCASSPQGLRGYTFGSGTRLTVV.

The chain carries TRBV6-5 and TRBJ1-2; the D is unclear. Germline CDR1 reads MNHEY; CDR2 reads SVGAGI. CDR3 length: 13 amino acids. Trimming left V 2 bases short and J 1 base short, with 5 bases between. As DNA, the CDR3 is TGTGCCAGCAGTTACGCGTATAACTATGGCTACACCTTC. It encodes CASSYAYNYGYTF.

V usage is TRBV20-1 and J usage is TRBJ2-1; D unclear. The CDR3 consists of 11 residues. Looked up from germline, CDR1 is DFQATT and CDR2 is SNEGSKA (reference sequence). The V end lost 4 bases, the J end lost 7 bases, and 8 bases lay between the germline ends. The CDR3 protein is CSAIGWNEQFF. CDR3 coding DNA: TGCAGTGCTATAGGGTGGAATGAGCAGTTCTTC.